This entry describes one TCR beta chain. The antigen is unknown. This record belongs to a study of CD8 T cells in ankylosing spondylitis. The CDR3 extends over 14 amino acids. CDR1 MDHEN and CDR2 SYDVKM come from the germline V gene. Trimming shortened V by 5 bases and J by 6 bases, and 13 bases separated the two germline ends. Whole-study findings and limits: Clones linked to disease were reported to show significant enrichment in matched ankylosing spondylitis synovial fluid. Several of the motif variants were reported before in synovial fluid and blood from reactive arthritis. Typical of ankylosing spondylitis blood, it appeared, was a TCR beta motif of roughly eight highly homologous variants.

Generation of TCR beta libraries employed quantitative 5'-RACE incorporating molecular barcodes. One entry per CDR3 protein results from TCRdb running MiXCR on the 5' RACE reads. The sample includes around 250,000 distinct CDR3 sequences, 15% to 20% seen only once; the top ten take roughly a third. This receptor was obtained from a male donor with ankylosing spondylitis or in good health (not recorded which). The chain combines TRBV28 with TRBJ2-2, with D possibly being TRBD2 (6 bases). The source material was blood, either unsorted or a sorted T cell fraction (not recorded which). CDR3 protein: CASSKGLLPGELFF. The CDR3, as DNA: TGTGCCAGCAGTAAGGGACTTCTGCCCGGGGAGCTGTTTTTT.